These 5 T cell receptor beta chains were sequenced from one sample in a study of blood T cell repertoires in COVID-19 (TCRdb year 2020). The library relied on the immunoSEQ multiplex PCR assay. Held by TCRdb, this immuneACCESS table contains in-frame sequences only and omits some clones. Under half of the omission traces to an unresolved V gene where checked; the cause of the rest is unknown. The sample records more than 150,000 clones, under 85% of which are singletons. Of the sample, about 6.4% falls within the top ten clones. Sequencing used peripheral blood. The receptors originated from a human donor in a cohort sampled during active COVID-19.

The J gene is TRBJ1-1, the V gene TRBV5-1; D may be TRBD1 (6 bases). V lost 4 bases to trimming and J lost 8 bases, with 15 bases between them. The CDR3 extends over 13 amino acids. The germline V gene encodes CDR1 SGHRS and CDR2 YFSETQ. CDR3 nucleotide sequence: TGCGCCAGCAGCGAGCTCTCCGGGACAGAAGCTTTCTTT. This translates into CASSELSGTEAFF. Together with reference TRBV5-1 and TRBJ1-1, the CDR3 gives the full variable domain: KAGVTQTPRYLIKTRGQQVTLSCSPISGHRSVSWYQQTPGQGLQFLFEYFSETQRNKGNFPGRFSGRQFSNSRSEMNVSTLELGDSALYLCASSELSGTEAFFGQGTRLTVV.

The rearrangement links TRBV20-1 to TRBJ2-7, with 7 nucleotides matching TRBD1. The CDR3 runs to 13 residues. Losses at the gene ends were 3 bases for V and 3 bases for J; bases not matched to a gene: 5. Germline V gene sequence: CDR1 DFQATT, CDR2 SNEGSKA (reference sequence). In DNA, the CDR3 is TGCAGTGCTAGTCTGACAGGGTACTACGAGCAGTACTTC. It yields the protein CSASLTGYYEQYF.

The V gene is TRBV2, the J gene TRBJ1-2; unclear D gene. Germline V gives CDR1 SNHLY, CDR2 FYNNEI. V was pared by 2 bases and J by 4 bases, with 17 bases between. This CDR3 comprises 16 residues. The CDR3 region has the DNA TGTGCCAGCAGTGAAACGTTGAGCCCTTCGGGCTATGGCTACACCTTC. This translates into CASSETLSPSGYGYTF.

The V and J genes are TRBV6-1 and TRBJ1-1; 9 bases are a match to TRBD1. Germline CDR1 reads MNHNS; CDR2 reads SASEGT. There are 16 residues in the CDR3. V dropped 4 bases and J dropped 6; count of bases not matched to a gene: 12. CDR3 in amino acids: CASSAGTGNYGAEAFF. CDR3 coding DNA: TGTGCCAGCAGTGCCGGGACAGGGAACTACGGGGCTGAAGCTTTCTTT.

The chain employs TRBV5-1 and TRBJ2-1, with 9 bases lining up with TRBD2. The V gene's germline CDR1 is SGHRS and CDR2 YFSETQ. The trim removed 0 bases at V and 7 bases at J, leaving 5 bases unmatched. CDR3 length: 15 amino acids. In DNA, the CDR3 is TGCGCCAGCAGCTTGGGACTAGCGGAGACTAATGAGCAGTTCTTC. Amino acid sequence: CASSLGLAETNEQFF. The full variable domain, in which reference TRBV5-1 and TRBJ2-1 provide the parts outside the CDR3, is KAGVTQTPRYLIKTRGQQVTLSCSPISGHRSVSWYQQTPGQGLQFLFEYFSETQRNKGNFPGRFSGRQFSNSRSEMNVSTLELGDSALYLCASSLGLAETNEQFFGPGTRLTVL.